The present T cell receptor beta chain was sequenced within a study of circulating and synovial CD4+ cells in juvenile arthritis. Here immunoSEQ multiplex PCR was the method, and the copy in TCRdb shows in-frame clones only, minus some. This table has 3,500 to 4,500 clones, about 80% appearing once. Germline-derived CDR1 and CDR2 are SGHRS and YFSETQ. V was pared by 3 bases and J by 0 bases, with 6 bases of the junction left unmatched. The CDR3 consists of 16 residues. The chain recombines TRBV5-1 with TRBJ2-3, with 8 positions matching TRBD2. The TCR originated in a human donor with juvenile idiopathic arthritis. Sequenced material: CD4+ T cells from synovial fluid. CDR3 bases: TGCGCCAGCAGCTCTTCTCCGGGGGGGAGCACAGATACGCAGTATTTT. Amino acid sequence: CASSSSPGGSTDTQYF. Full variable domain (remainder filled in from reference TRBV5-1 and TRBJ2-3): KAGVTQTPRYLIKTRGQQVTLSCSPISGHRSVSWYQQTPGQGLQFLFEYFSETQRNKGNFPGRFSGRQFSNSRSEMNVSTLELGDSALYLCASSSSPGGSTDTQYFGPGTRLTVL.